This TCR beta chain appears in the sequencing data of a study of graft-versus-host responses after intestinal transplantation. Overall study results and limits: GvH clones appeared in recipient marrow, some first in ileum or blood.

TCRdb's copy holds only in-frame clones and misses some; the assay was immunoSEQ multiplex PCR. This table has 80,000 to 85,000 clones, roughly 91% appearing once. A word on this clone: Its antigen is still unknown.

There are 13 residues in the CDR3. Germline CDR1 SEHNR, CDR2 FQNEAQ (reference sequence). V lost 2 bases, J lost 4 bases, and 7 bases lay in between. The chain recombines TRBV7-9 with TRBJ2-3, with D unclear. The sequences come from unstimulated CD4+ T cells sorted from spleen or lymph node cells, collected before intestinal transplant. This TCR derives from a human donor who received an intestinal transplant. The CDR3 protein is CASSLSGADTQYF. CDR3 sequence (DNA): TGTGCCAGCAGCTTATCGGGTGCAGATACGCAGTATTTT.